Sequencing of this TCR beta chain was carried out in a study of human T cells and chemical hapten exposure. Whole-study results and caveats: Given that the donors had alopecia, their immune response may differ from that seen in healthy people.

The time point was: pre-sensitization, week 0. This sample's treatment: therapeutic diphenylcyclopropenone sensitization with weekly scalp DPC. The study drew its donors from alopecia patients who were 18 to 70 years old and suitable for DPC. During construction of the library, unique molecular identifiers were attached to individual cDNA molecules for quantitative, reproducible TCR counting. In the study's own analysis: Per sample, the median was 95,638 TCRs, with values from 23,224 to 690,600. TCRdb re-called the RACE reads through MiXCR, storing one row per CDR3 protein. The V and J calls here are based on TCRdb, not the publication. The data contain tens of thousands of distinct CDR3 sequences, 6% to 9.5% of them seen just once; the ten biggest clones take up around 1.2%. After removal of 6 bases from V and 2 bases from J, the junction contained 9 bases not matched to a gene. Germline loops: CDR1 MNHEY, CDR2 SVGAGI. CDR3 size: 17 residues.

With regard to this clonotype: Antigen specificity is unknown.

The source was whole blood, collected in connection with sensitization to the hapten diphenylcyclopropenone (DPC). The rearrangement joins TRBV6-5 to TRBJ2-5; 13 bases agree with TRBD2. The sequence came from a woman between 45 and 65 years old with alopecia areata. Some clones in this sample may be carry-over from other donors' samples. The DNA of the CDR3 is TGTGCCAGCAGCCGCAGGACTAGCGGGAGTCGGCAAGAGACCCAGTACTTC. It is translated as CASSRRTSGSRQETQYF.